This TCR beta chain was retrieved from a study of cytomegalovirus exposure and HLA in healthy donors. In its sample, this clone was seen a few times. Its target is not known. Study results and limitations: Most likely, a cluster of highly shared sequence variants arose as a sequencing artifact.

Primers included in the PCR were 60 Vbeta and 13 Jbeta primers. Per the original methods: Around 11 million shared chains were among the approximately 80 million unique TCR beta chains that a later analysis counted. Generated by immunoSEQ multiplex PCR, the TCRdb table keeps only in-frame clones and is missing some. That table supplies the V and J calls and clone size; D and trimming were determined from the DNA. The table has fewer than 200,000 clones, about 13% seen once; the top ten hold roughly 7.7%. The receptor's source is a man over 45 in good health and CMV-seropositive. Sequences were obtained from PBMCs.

The DNA for the CDR3 is TGTGCCAGCAGTTCCTCCGGGACTATTGCCTACGAGCAGTACTTC. This codes for CASSSSGTIAYEQYF. The chain has TRBV6-5 and TRBJ2-7; 7 nucleotides align to TRBD2. Germline-derived CDR1 and CDR2 are MNHEY and SVGAGI. With V trimmed by 4 bases and J by 2 bases, 8 bases remained unmatched. The CDR3 is 15 residues long.